This T cell receptor beta chain was sequenced for a study of T cells expressing NK-cell markers. Overall study: Sorted CD3+CD56-NKG2C+, CD3+CD56+NKG2C+ and CD3+CD56+NKG2C- T cells supplied the TCR beta repertoires. General study results and limits: Six or seven donors carried dominant NKG2C+ clonotypes that made up about 1.0-7.0% of their CD8+ T cells. The CD3+CD56-NKG2C+ fraction was also led by these clonotypes in a handful of donors.

The CDR3 totals 19 residues. The V gene's germline CDR1 is KGHDR and CDR2 SFDVKD. TCRdb re-analyzed the 5' RACE reads; it lists each CDR3 protein once, without DNA. The repertoire table contains 150,000 to 160,000 distinct CDR3 sequences. Remarks on this clonotype: As yet, its antigen is unknown.

Source material: blood T cells: a sorted CD56 or NKG2C T cell subset, CD4+ or CD8+ T cells, or bulk PBMC T cells (not recorded which). The J gene is TRBJ2-1, the V gene TRBV24-1; no DNA is available, so the TRBD1 call from TCRdb remains unchecked. The receptor comes from a woman aged 45-65 years in good health. CDR3 protein: CATSDTPPLGQGATDEQFF.